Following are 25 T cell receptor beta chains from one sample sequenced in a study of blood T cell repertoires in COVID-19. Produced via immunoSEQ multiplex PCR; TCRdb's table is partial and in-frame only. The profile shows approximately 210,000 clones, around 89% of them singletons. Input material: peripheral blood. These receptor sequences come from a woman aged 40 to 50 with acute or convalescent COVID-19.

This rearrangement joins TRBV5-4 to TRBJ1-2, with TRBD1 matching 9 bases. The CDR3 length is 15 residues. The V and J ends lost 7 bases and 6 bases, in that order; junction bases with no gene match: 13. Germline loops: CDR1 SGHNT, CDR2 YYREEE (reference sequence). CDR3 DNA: TGTGCCAGCGGAACAGGGGGCTCATCCGTGGATGGCTACACCTTC. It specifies CASGTGGSSVDGYTF.

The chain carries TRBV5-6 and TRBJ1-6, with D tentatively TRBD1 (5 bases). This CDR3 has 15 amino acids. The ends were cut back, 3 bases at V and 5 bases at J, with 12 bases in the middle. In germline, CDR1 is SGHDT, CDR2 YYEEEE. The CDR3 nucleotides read TGTGCCAGCAGCTCACGCACCAGGGATAATTCACCCCTCCACTTT. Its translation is CASSSRTRDNSPLHF.

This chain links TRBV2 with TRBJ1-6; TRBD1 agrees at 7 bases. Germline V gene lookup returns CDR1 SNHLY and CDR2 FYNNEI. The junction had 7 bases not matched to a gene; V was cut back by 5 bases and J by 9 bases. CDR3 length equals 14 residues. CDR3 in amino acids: CASSIQGSGSPLHF. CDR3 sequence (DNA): TGTGCCAGCAGTATACAGGGGAGTGGTTCACCCCTCCACTTT.

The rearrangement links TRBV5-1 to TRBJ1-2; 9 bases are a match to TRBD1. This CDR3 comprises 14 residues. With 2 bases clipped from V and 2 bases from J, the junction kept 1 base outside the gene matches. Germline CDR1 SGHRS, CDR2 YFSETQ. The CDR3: CASSLDRGNYGYTF. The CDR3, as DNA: TGCGCCAGCAGCTTAGACAGGGGGAACTATGGCTACACCTTC.

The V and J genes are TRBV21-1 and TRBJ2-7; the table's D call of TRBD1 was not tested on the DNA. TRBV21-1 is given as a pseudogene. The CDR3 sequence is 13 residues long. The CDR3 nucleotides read TGTGCCAGCAGCCTCAGGGGGCACCACGAGCAGTACGTC. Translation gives CASSLRGHHEQYV.

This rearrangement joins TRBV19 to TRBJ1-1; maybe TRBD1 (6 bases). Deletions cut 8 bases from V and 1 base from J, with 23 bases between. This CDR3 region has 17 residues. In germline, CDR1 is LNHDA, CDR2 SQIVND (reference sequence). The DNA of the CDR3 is TGTGCCAGTTCCTCAGCAGGGCATGGCAGGGGGAACACTGAAGCTTTCTTT. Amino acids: CASSSAGHGRGNTEAFF. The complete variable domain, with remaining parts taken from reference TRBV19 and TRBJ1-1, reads DGGITQSPKYLFRKEGQNVTLSCEQNLNHDAMYWYRQDPGQGLRLIYYSQIVNDFQKGDIAEGYSVSREKKESFPLTVTSAQKNPTAFYLCASSSAGHGRGNTEAFFGQGTRLTVV.

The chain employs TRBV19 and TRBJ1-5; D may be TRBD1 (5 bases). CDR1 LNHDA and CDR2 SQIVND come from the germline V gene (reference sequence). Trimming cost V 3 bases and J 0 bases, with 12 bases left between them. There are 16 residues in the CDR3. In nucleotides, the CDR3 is TGTGCCAGTAGTATGTTGACAGAACTTAGCAATCAGCCCCAGCATTTT. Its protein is CASSMLTELSNQPQHF.

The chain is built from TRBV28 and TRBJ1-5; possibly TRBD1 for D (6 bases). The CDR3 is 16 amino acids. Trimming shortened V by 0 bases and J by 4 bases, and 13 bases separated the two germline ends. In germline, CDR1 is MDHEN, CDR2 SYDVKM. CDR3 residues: CASSLWGRGRNQPQHF. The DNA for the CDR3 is TGTGCCAGCAGTTTATGGGGCAGGGGTCGGAATCAGCCCCAGCATTTT.

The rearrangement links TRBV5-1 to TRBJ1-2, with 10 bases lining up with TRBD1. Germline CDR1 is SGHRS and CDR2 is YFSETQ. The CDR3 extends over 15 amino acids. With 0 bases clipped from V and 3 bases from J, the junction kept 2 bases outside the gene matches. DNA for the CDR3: TGCGCCAGCAGCTTGGGACAGGGGGCAGACTATGGCTACACCTTC. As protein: CASSLGQGADYGYTF. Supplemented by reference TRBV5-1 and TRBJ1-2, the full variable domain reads KAGVTQTPRYLIKTRGQQVTLSCSPISGHRSVSWYQQTPGQGLQFLFEYFSETQRNKGNFPGRFSGRQFSNSRSEMNVSTLELGDSALYLCASSLGQGADYGYTFGSGTRLTVV.

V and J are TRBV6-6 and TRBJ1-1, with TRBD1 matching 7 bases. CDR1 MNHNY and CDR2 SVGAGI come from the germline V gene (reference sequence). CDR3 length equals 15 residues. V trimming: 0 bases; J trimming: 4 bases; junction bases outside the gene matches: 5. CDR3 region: CASSYSTGLGTEAFF. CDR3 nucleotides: TGTGCCAGCAGTTACTCGACAGGGTTGGGCACTGAAGCTTTCTTT.

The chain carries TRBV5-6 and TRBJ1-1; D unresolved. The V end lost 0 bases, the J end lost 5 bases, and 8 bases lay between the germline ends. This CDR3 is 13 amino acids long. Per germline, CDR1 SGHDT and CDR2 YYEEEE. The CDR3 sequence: CASSLGVGTEAFF. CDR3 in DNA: TGTGCCAGCAGCTTGGGGGTCGGGACTGAAGCTTTCTTT.

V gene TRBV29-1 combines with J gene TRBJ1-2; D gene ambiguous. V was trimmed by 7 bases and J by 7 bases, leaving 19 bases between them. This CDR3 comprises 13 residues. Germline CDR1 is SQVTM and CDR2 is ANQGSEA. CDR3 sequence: CSAQAGIGGGYTF. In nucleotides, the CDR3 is TGCAGCGCCCAGGCCGGGATCGGCGGTGGCTACACCTTC. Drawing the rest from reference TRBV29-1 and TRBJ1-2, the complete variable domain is SAVISQKPSRDICQRGTSLTIQCQVDSQVTMMFWYRQQPGQSLTLIATANQGSEATYESGFVIDKFPISRPNLTFSTLTVSNMSPEDSSIYLCSAQAGIGGGYTFGSGTRLTVV.

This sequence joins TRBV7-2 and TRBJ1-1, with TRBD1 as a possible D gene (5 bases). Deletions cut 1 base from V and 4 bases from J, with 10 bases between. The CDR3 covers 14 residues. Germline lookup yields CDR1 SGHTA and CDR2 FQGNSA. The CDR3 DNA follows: TGTGCCAGCAGCTTAGGAGCGGGGCCCACTGAAGCTTTCTTT. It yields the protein CASSLGAGPTEAFF.

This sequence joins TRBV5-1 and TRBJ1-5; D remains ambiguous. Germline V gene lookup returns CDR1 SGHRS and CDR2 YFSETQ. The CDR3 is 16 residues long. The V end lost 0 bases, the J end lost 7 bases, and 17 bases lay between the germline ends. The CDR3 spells CASSLEGYGLGQPQHF. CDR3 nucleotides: TGCGCCAGCAGCTTGGAGGGTTACGGACTCGGGCAGCCCCAGCATTTT.

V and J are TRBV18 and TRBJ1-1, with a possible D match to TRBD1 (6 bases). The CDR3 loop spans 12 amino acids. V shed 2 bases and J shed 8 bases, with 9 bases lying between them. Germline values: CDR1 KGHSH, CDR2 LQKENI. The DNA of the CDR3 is TGTGCCAGCTCACCAGGGGGCAACGAAGCTTTCTTT. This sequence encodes CASSPGGNEAFF.

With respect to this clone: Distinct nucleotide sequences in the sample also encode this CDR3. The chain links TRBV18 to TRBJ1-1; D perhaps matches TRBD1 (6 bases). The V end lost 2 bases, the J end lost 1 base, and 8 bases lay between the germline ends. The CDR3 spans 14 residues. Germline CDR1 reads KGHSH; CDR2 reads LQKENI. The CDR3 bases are TGTGCCAGCTCACCAGGGGGCGGGAACACTGAAGCTTTCTTT. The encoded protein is CASSPGGGNTEAFF.

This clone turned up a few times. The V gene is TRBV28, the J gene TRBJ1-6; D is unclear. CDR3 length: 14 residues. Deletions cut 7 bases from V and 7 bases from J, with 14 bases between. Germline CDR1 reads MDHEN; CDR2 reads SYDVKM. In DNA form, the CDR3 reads TGTGCCAGCAAGCCTTCTCTTTTGAATTCACCCCTCCACTTT. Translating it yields CASKPSLLNSPLHF.

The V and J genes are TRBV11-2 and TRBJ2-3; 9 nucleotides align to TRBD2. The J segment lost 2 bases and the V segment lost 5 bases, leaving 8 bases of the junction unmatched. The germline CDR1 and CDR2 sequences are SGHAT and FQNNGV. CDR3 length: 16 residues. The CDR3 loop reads CASSQPAGGFTDTQYF. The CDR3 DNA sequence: TGTGCCAGCAGCCAACCAGCGGGGGGCTTCACAGATACGCAGTATTTT.

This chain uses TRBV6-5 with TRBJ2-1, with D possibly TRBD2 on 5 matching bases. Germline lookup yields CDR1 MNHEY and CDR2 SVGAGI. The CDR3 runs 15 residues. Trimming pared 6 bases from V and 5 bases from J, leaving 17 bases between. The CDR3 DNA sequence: TGTGCCAGCAGCTTGGAAGTAGCGACGAACAATGAGCAGTTCTTC. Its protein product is CASSLEVATNNEQFF.

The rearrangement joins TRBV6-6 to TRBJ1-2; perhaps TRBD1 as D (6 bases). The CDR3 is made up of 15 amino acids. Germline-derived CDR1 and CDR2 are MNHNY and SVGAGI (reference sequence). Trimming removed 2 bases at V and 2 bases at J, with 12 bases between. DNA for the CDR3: TGTGCCAGCAGTTACGGGGCGGGGGCGAACTATGGCTACACCTTC. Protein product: CASSYGAGANYGYTF.

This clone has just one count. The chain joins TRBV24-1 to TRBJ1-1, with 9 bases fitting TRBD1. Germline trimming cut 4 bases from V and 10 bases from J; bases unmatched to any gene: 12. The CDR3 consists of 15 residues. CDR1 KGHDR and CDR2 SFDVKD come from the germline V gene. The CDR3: CATSDSRQGVRVAFF. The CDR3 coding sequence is TGTGCCACCAGTGACTCCCGACAGGGGGTACGAGTAGCTTTCTTT.

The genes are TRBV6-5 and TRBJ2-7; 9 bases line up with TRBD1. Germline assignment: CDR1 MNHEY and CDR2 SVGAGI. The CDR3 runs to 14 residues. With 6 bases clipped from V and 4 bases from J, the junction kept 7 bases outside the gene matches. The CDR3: CASSNPGQGYEQYV. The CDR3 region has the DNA TGTGCCAGCAGCAACCCGGGACAGGGTTACGAGCAGTACGTC.

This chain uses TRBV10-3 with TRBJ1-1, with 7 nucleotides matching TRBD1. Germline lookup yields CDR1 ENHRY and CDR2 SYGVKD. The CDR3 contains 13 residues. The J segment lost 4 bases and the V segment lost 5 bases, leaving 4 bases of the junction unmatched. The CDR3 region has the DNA TGTGCCATCAGTAATGACAGGGTCACTGAAGCTTTCTTT. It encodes CAISNDRVTEAFF.

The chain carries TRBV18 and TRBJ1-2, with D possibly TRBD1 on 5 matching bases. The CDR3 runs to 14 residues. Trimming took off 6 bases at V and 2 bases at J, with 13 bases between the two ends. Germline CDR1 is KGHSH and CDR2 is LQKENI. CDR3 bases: TGTGCCAGCTCTCAAAGGGGTTTCAACTATGGCTACACCTTC. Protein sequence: CASSQRGFNYGYTF. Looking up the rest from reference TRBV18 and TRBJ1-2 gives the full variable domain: NAGVMQNPRHLVRRRGQEARLRCSPMKGHSHVYWYRQLPEEGLKFMVYLQKENIIDESGMPKERFSAEFPKEGPSILRIQQVVRGDSAAYFCASSQRGFNYGYTFGSGTRLTVV.

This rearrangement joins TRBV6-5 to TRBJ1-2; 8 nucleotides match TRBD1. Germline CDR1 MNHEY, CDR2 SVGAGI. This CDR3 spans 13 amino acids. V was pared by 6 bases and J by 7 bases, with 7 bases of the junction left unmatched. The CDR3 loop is CASRDQGAGGYTF. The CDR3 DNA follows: TGTGCCAGCAGAGATCAGGGGGCGGGTGGCTACACCTTC.